These 7 T cell receptor beta chains came from one sample sequenced in a study of shared T cell receptors in the human thymus. TCRdb's table, derived via immunoSEQ multiplex PCR, lists solely in-frame clones and lacks some. In the table there are 650,000 to 950,000 clones, roughly 85% of which are singletons. The sample was also reused in another study, on human thymus T cells.

The material sequenced was thymocytes. The receptors here all came from a girl under three years old with a congenital heart defect.

The gene calls are TRBV4-1 and TRBJ2-2; TRBD1 matches 9 bases. The CDR3 runs to 17 residues. J was trimmed by 0 bases and V by 3 bases; bases with no gene match: 5. CDR1 is MGHRA, CDR2 YSYEKL, per germline. The CDR3 reads CASSHQDRGPNTGELFF. CDR3 DNA sequence: TGCGCCAGCAGCCACCAGGACAGGGGCCCGAACACCGGGGAGCTGTTTTTT.

V and J are TRBV7-9 and TRBJ1-2; D is undetermined. There are 14 residues in the CDR3. The germline V gene encodes CDR1 SEHNR and CDR2 FQNEAQ (reference sequence). Trimming cost V 1 base and J 1 base, with 7 bases left between them. The CDR3 sequence: CASSLGQVNYGYTF. The DNA for the CDR3 is TGTGCCAGCAGCTTAGGGCAGGTTAACTATGGCTACACCTTC.

The chain uses TRBV5-6 and TRBJ2-5; TRBD1 aligns across 7 bases. V was clipped by 4 bases and J by 2 bases; unmatched bases: 5. Germline loops: CDR1 SGHDT, CDR2 YYEEEE. CDR3 length equals 14 residues. CDR3: CASSLTRGQETQYF. For the CDR3, the DNA is TGTGCCAGCAGCCTTACCAGGGGGCAAGAGACCCAGTACTTC.

V usage is TRBV5-4 and J usage is TRBJ1-6; D uncertain. Trimming took 3 bases from V and 4 from J, leaving 8 bases between them. This CDR3 is built from 14 residues. Germline loops: CDR1 SGHNT, CDR2 YYREEE (reference sequence). CDR3 sequence (DNA): TGTGCCAGCAGCTCCCCAGGATATAATTCACCCCTCCACTTT. It translates to CASSSPGYNSPLHF.

The CDR3 DNA reads TGTGCCAGCAGCTATCGGGACAGCTATACGCAGTATTTT. This sequence encodes CASSYRDSYTQYF. The gene calls are TRBV7-2 and TRBJ2-3; TRBD1 agrees at 7 bases. This CDR3 spans 13 amino acids. V was clipped by 4 bases and J by 7 bases; unmatched bases: 5. Germline-derived CDR1 and CDR2 are SGHTA and FQGNSA.

This clone was seen only once. This chain joins TRBV5-4 and TRBJ2-5; the D is unclear. Germline CDR1 is SGHNT and CDR2 is YYREEE (reference sequence). The CDR3 has 14 amino acids. V dropped 0 bases and J dropped 5 bases, with 11 bases sitting between them. In nucleotides, the CDR3 is TGTGCCAGCAGCTTGGCAGGCGTCGAGGAGACCCAGTACTTC. It translates to CASSLAGVEETQYF.

The CDR3 DNA reads TGCGCCAGCAGCTACGACAGGAGAAAAGATACGCAGTATTTT. Translation gives CASSYDRRKDTQYF. The V call is TRBV5-1, the J call TRBJ2-3; possibly TRBD1 for D (6 bases). This CDR3 contains 14 residues. Germline V gene data show CDR1 as SGHRS and CDR2 as YFSETQ. Trimming stripped 3 bases from V and 5 bases from J, with 13 bases between.